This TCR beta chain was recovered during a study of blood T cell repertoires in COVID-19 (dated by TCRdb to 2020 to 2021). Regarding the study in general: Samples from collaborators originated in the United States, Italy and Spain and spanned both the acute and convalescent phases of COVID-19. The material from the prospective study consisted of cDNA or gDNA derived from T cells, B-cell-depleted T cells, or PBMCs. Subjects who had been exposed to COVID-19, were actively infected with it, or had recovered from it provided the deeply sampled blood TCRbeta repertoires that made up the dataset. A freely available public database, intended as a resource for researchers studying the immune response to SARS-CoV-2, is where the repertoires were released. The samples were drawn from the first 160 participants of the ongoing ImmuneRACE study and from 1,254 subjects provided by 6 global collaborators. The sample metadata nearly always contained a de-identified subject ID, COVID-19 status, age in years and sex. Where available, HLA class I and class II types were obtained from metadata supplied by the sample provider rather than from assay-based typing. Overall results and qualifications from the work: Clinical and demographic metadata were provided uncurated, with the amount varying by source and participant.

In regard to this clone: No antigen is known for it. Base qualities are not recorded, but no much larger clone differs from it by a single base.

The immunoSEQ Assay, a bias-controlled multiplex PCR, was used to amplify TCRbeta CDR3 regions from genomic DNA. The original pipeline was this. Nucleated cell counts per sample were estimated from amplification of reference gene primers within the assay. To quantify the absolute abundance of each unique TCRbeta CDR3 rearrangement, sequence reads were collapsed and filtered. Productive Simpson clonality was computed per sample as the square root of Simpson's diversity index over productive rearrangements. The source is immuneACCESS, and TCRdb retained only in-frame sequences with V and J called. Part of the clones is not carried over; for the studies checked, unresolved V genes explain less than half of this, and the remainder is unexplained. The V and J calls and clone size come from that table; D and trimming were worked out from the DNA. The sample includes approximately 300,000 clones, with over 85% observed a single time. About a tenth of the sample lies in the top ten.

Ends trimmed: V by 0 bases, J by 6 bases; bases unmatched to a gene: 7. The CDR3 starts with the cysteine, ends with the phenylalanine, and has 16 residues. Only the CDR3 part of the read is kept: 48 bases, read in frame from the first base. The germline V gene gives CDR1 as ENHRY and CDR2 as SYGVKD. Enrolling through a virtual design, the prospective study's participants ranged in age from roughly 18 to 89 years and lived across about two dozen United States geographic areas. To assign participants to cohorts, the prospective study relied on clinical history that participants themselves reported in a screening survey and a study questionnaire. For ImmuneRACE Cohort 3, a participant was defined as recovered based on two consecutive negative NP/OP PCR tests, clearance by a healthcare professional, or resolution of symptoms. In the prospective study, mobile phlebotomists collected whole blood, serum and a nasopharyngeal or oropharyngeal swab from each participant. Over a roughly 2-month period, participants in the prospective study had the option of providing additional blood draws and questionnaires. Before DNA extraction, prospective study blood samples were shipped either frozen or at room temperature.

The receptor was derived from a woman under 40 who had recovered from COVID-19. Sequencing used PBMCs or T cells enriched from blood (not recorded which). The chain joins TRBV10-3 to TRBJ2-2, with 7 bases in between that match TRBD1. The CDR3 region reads CAISESSGGIAGELFF. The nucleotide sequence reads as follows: TGTGCCATCAGTGAGTCGTCAGGGGGTATAGCCGGGGAGCTGTTTTTT.